Following are 2 T cell receptor beta chains from one sample sequenced in a study of spatial heterogeneity in lung cancer. In TCRdb, the 5' RACE reads were re-called with MiXCR into one record per CDR3 protein. Of roughly 40,000 distinct CDR3 sequences listed, 6.8% are singletons. Time point: sample taken at primary tumor resection. Material: PBMCs, obtained at surgery. Receptors were obtained from a female donor with early-stage non-small cell lung cancer.

Ten or more counts support this clonotype. The chain employs TRBV10-3 and TRBJ2-3, with D perhaps matching TRBD2 (7 bases). Germline V gene data show CDR1 as ENHRY and CDR2 as SYGVKD. The CDR3 length is 18 residues. V was pared by 3 bases and J by 2 bases, with 21 bases between. CDR3 sequence (DNA): TGTGCCATCAGTGACGCGGCGGGGGCCACAACAGACACAGATACGCAGTATTTT. The encoded protein is CAISDAAGATTDTDTQYF.

At least ten counts were recorded for this clonotype. The CDR3 coding sequence is TGCAGTGCTAAAAACGGACAGGGGATAGATGAGCAGTTCTTC. Translated, it gives CSAKNGQGIDEQFF. The genes are TRBV20-1 and TRBJ2-1; 9 nucleotides agree with TRBD1. J lost 8 bases, V lost 4 bases, and 9 bases had no gene match. Germline V gene sequence: CDR1 DFQATT, CDR2 SNEGSKA (reference sequence). CDR3 length: 14 residues.